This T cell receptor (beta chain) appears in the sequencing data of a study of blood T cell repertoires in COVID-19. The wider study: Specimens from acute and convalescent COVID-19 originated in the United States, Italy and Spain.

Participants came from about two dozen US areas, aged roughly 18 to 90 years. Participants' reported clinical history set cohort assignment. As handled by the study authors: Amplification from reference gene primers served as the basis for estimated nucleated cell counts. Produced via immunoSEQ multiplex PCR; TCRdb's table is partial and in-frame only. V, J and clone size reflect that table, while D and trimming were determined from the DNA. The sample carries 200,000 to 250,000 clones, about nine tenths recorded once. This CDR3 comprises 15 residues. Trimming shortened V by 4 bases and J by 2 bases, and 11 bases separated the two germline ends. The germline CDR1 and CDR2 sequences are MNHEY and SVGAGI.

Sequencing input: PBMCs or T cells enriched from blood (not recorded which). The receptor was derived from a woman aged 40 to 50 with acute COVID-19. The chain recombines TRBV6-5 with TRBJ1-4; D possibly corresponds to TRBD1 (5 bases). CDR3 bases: TGTGCCAGCAGTTCCCAGGGAGGGACTAATGAAAAACTGTTTTTT. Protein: CASSSQGGTNEKLFF.